This T cell receptor beta chain was identified in a study of T cell responses to AZD1222 COVID-19 vaccine. The CDR3 sequence is 16 residues long. CDR1 and CDR2 (germline): SGHDN, FVKESK. V lost 1 base, J lost 3 bases, and 13 bases lay in between. A note on this clone: What it binds is unknown. Other nucleotide sequences from this sample produce the same CDR3.

The protocol was immunoSEQ multiplex PCR, while the TCRdb copy is restricted to in-frame clones and leaves out a portion. The table has 65,000 to 90,000 clones, 86% seen once. General study findings and limits: Donors were mostly white British, more females; clonal diversity possibly underestimated.

The sample in question was peripheral blood, obtained on day 0 of AZD1222 vaccination. This chain links TRBV14 with TRBJ2-1, with D possibly being TRBD1 (6 bases). The sequence was collected from an adult in good health. CDR3 loop: CASSQGRQGSYNEQFF. DNA for the CDR3: TGTGCCAGCAGCCAAGGTCGGCAGGGGAGCTACAATGAGCAGTTCTTC.